Included here is one T cell receptor (beta chain) sequence, with context. The sample is drawn from a study of blood T cell repertoires in COVID-19. Study-level background: The United States, Italy and Spain provided the acute and convalescent COVID-19 samples. The cDNA or gDNA used as material had been derived from T cells, B-cell-depleted T cells, or PBMCs.

The V gene's germline CDR1 is ENHRY and CDR2 SYGVKD. The V end was cut by 2 bases, the J end by 13 bases, with 15 bases between. This CDR3 has 14 amino acids. Original handling: Counts of nucleated cells, estimated from reference gene primer amplification, were obtained. Sequencing used immunoSEQ multiplex PCR; TCRdb keeps in-frame clones, though not all of them. From that table come the V and J calls and clone size; the DNA was used to work out D and trimming. The sample carries approximately 300,000 clones, roughly 90% recorded once. Seattle's enrolled individuals joined amid active infection and were then monitored longitudinally.

The sequenced sample was peripheral blood. This receptor was taken from a woman aged 30 to 39 with COVID-19, enrolled during active disease. The chain carries TRBV10-3 and TRBJ1-6; D is uncertain. In DNA form, the CDR3 reads TGTGCCATCAGTGAGGTCCCTCGGGGAGATCCCCTCCACTTT. Amino acid sequence: CAISEVPRGDPLHF.